One TCR beta chain is described in this entry. Authors' methods: Quantification of nucleated cells was approximated via reference gene primer amplification. Clones were sequenced by immunoSEQ multiplex PCR, and TCRdb holds only the in-frame ones, with some missing. The V and J calls and clone size were taken over from that table, and D and trimming were inferred from the DNA. Counted here are roughly 100,000 clones, 88% occurring once; the ten biggest clones make up 3.5%. These data belong to a study of blood T cell repertoires in COVID-19. Study details: Researchers got acute and convalescent COVID-19 samples from the United States, Italy and Spain. The cDNA or gDNA used as material had been derived from T cells, B-cell-depleted T cells, or PBMCs.

The clonotype comes from a human donor in a cohort sampled during active COVID-19. The specimen was peripheral blood.

The CDR3 DNA is TGTGCCGCTATGACTAGCGGGGATCAAGAGACCCAGTACTTC. Translation gives CAAMTSGDQETQYF. The V and J genes are TRBV7-2 and TRBJ2-5, with TRBD2 matching 11 bases. The CDR3 contains 14 residues. Germline CDR1 reads SGHTA; CDR2 reads FQGNSA. After removal of 11 bases from V and 2 bases from J, the junction contained 7 bases not matched to a gene. The variable domain in full, completed from reference TRBV7-2 and TRBJ2-5, reads GAGVSQSPSNKVTEKGKDVELRCDPISGHTALYWYRQSLGQGLEFLIYFQGNSAPDKSGLPSDRFSAERTGGSVSTLTIQRTQQEDSAVYLCAAMTSGDQETQYFGPGTRLLVL.